A single sample gave rise to the 12 T cell receptor beta chains below, sequenced in a study of blood T cell repertoires in COVID-19 (dated by TCRdb to between 2020 and 2021). The library came from the immunoSEQ multiplex PCR assay. As stored in TCRdb, this immuneACCESS dataset retains in-frame rearrangements with V and J assigned. A fraction of the clones does not appear; measured against another copy, unresolved V genes explain less than half of the discrepancy, and the remainder lacks a known reason. Within this sample are 650,000 to 800,000 clones, with 90% of them counted one time only. Roughly 0.25% of the sample goes to the ten largest clones. The specimen sequenced was peripheral blood. These receptors were obtained from a woman under 30 with acute or convalescent COVID-19.

This chain uses TRBV29-1 with TRBJ1-3; 7 nucleotides align to TRBD1. The V gene's germline CDR1 is SQVTM and CDR2 ANQGSEA. CDR3 length: 13 amino acids. The J segment lost 4 bases and the V segment lost 2 bases, leaving 2 bases of the junction unmatched. The CDR3 sequence: CSVEHRGGNTIYF. The CDR3 nucleotides are TGCAGCGTTGAACACAGGGGAGGAAACACCATATATTTT.

The chain has TRBV5-1 and TRBJ2-3; 13 bases match TRBD2. The CDR3 covers 17 residues. Trimming removed 1 base from V and 2 bases from J; junction bases left unmatched: 4. Germline values: CDR1 SGHRS, CDR2 YFSETQ. The DNA of the CDR3 is TGCGCCAGCAGCTTGATGGGGACTAGCGGGGTCACAGATACGCAGTATTTT. Its protein product is CASSLMGTSGVTDTQYF. The variable domain in full, with the rest retrieved from reference TRBV5-1 and TRBJ2-3, is KAGVTQTPRYLIKTRGQQVTLSCSPISGHRSVSWYQQTPGQGLQFLFEYFSETQRNKGNFPGRFSGRQFSNSRSEMNVSTLELGDSALYLCASSLMGTSGVTDTQYFGPGTRLTVL.

This chain joins TRBV5-5 and TRBJ2-7; D not certain. V shed 2 bases and J shed 4 bases, with 10 bases lying between them. CDR1 is SGHKS, CDR2 YYEKEE, per germline (reference sequence). The CDR3 length is 13 residues. The DNA of the CDR3 is TGTGCCAGCAGCTTATTTTCCGGGTACGAGCAGTACTTC. It specifies CASSLFSGYEQYF.

The CDR3 loop is CASGQDLAKAFF. CDR3 DNA sequence: TGTGCTAGTGGCCAAGACCTAGCAAAGGCTTTCTTT. The chain has TRBV12-5 and TRBJ1-1; D ambiguous. CDR3 length: 12 residues. V was pared by 6 bases and J by 11 bases, with 16 bases between. Germline loops: CDR1 LGHNT, CDR2 FRNRAP.

The chain uses TRBV3-1 (or the pseudogene TRBV3-2) and TRBJ1-4, with 8 bases matching TRBD1. Trimming took 2 bases from V and 3 from J; bases not matched to a gene: 8. Germline V gives CDR1 LGHDT, CDR2 YNNKEL (reference sequence). The CDR3 loop spans 17 amino acids. As DNA, the CDR3 is TGTGCCAGCAGCCAATTCGACAGGGGTGTGTCTAATGAAAAACTGTTTTTT. This gives the protein CASSQFDRGVSNEKLFF.

The CDR3 nucleotides read TGTGCCAGCAGCTTAGCCGGGAGGTATGGCTACACCTTC. Its translation is CASSLAGRYGYTF. The chain recombines TRBV11-2 with TRBJ1-2; D ambiguous. This CDR3 has 13 amino acids. Per the germline V gene, CDR1 is SGHAT and CDR2 is FQNNGV. Trimming took 1 base from V and 5 from J, leaving 8 bases between them.

The chain links TRBV18 to TRBJ2-6; TRBD1 aligns across 10 bases. The CDR3 totals 17 residues. Losses at the gene ends were 5 bases for V and 4 bases for J; bases not matched to a gene: 8. In germline, CDR1 is KGHSH, CDR2 LQKENI. This CDR3 is CASSMTGGATGANVLTF. The CDR3 DNA sequence: TGTGCCAGCTCAATGACAGGGGGCGCGACAGGGGCCAACGTCCTGACTTTC.

The V and J genes are TRBV13 and TRBJ1-6; D not certain. Trimming took 0 bases from V and 6 from J, leaving 9 bases between them. Germline CDR1 and CDR2: PRHDT and FYEKMQ (reference sequence). The CDR3 length is 15 residues. In DNA form, the CDR3 reads TGTGCCAGCAGCTTAGGAGGTCCAGGTAATTCACCCCTCCACTTT. It is translated as CASSLGGPGNSPLHF. Combining the CDR3 with reference TRBV13 and TRBJ1-6 gives the whole variable domain AAGVIQSPRHLIKEKRETATLKCYPIPRHDTVYWYQQGPGQDPQFLISFYEKMQSDKGSIPDRFSAQQFSDYHSELNMSSLELGDSALYFCASSLGGPGNSPLHFGNGTRLTVT.

This clone was counted a few times. The J gene is TRBJ1-1, the V gene TRBV19; weak D call: TRBD1 (5 bases). Looked up from germline, CDR1 is LNHDA and CDR2 is SQIVND (reference sequence). The CDR3 extends over 13 amino acids. The germline V and J ends were trimmed by 3 bases and 1 base, with 6 bases remaining between them. The CDR3 sequence is CASSMGGNTEAFF. CDR3 nucleotide sequence: TGTGCCAGTAGTATGGGGGGGAACACTGAAGCTTTCTTT.

The chain has TRBV5-1 and TRBJ2-7; D possibly corresponds to TRBD2 (5 bases). CDR3 length: 14 residues. Germline values: CDR1 SGHRS, CDR2 YFSETQ. V gave up 4 bases and J gave up 4 bases, with 15 bases separating them. CDR3 sequence reads: CASSPATSSYEQYF. The CDR3 nucleotides read TGCGCCAGCAGCCCTGCCACTAGTTCTTACGAGCAGTACTTC.

This clone was found once. The chain employs TRBV4-1 and TRBJ1-3; a weak D match, TRBD1 (5 bases). V was shortened by 5 bases and J by 6 bases, with 11 bases between the two germline ends. Germline CDR1 reads MGHRA; CDR2 reads YSYEKL. This CDR3 is built from 13 residues. The CDR3 sequence is CASSVGGENTIYF. Written as DNA, the CDR3 is TGCGCCAGCAGCGTCGGGGGAGAAAACACCATATATTTT.

The genes are TRBV9 and TRBJ1-4, with a possible D match to TRBD1 (6 bases). The CDR3 covers 16 residues. The ends were cut back, 0 bases at V and 0 bases at J, with 9 bases in the middle. CDR1 SGDLS and CDR2 YYNGEE come from the germline V gene. Written as DNA, the CDR3 is TGTGCCAGCAGCGTAGAAAGGACAGCAACTAATGAAAAACTGTTTTTT. Translated, it gives CASSVERTATNEKLFF. Full variable domain (remainder filled in from reference TRBV9 and TRBJ1-4): DSGVTQTPKHLITATGQRVTLRCSPRSGDLSVYWYQQSLDQGLQFLIQYYNGEERAKGNILERFSAQQFPDLHSELNLSSLELGDSALYFCASSVERTATNEKLFFGSGTQLSVL.